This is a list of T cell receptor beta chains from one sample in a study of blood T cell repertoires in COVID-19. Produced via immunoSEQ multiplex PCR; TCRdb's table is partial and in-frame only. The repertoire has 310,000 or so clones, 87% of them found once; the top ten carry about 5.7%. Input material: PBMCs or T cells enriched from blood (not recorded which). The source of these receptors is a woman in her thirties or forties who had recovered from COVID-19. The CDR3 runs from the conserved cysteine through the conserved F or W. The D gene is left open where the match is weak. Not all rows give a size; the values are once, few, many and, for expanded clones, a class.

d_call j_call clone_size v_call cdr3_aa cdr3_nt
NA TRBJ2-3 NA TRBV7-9 CASSFGQTSSTDTQYF TGTGCCAGCAGCTTCGGACAGACTTCTAGCACAGATACGCAGTATTTT
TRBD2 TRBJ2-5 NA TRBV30 CAWSVTSVEETQYF TGTGCCTGGAGTGTAACTAGCGTCGAGGAGACCCAGTACTTC
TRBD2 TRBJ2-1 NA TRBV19 CASSPRTSGSLSSYNEQFF TGTGCCAGTAGTCCCCGGACTAGCGGGAGCCTTAGCTCCTACAATGAGCAGTTCTTC
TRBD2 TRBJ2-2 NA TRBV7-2 CASSLSGNGELFF TGTGCCAGCAGCCTGAGCGGGAACGGGGAGCTGTTTTTT
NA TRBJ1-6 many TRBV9 CASSVDSVSPLHF TGTGCCAGCAGCGTAGACAGTGTTTCTCCCCTCCACTTT
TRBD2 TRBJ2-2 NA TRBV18 CASSPSGRLNTGELFF TGTGCCAGCTCTCCAAGCGGGAGGTTGAACACCGGGGAGCTGTTTTTT
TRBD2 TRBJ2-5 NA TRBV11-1 CASSSWSGADQETQYF TGTGCCAGCAGCTCCTGGAGCGGGGCCGACCAAGAGACCCAGTACTTC
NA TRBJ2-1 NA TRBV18 CASSPDELVSEQFF TGTGCCAGCTCACCCGATGAACTAGTTAGCGAGCAGTTCTTC
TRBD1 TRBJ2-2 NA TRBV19 CASHPRGTGGLMTGELFF TGTGCCAGTCACCCCCGCGGGACAGGGGGCCTTATGACCGGGGAGCTGTTTTTT
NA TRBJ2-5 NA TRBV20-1 CSAVRGETQYF TGCAGTGCTGTCCGGGGGGAGACCCAGTACTTC
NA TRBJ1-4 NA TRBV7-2 CASSSWEGLGEKLFF TGTGCCAGCAGCAGCTGGGAGGGGTTAGGTGAAAAACTGTTTTTT
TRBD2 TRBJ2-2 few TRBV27 CASSPLSGRAWGELFF TGTGCCAGCAGTCCCCTTAGCGGGAGGGCTTGGGGGGAGCTGTTTTTT
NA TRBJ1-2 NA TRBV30 CAYTGTNYGYTF TGTGCCTACACAGGGACTAACTATGGCTACACCTTC
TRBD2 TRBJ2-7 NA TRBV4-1 CASSQGPGLASYEQYF TGCGCCAGCAGCCAAGGTCCGGGACTAGCTTCCTACGAGCAGTACTTC
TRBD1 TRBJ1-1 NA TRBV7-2 CASSQATGALNTEAFF TGTGCCAGCAGCCAGGCCACAGGGGCCCTGAACACTGAAGCTTTCTTT
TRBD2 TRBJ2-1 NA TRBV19 CASRPLAGRSYNEQFF TGTGCCAGCAGGCCCCTAGCGGGACGGTCCTACAATGAGCAGTTCTTC
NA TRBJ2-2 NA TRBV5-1 CASSSRGITGELFF TGCGCCAGCAGCTCCAGGGGAATCACCGGGGAGCTGTTTTTT
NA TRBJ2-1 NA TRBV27 CASSRTGRYNEQFF TGTGCCAGCAGCCGGACGGGAAGATACAATGAGCAGTTCTTC
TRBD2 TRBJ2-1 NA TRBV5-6 CASSNREGGYNEQFF TGTGCCAGCAGCAATCGGGAGGGGGGCTACAATGAGCAGTTCTTC
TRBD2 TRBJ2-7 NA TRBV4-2 CASSQDPLAGASYEQYF TGTGCCAGCAGCCAAGATCCCCTAGCGGGAGCCTCCTACGAGCAGTACTTC
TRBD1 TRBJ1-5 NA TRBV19 CASRGQPFSNQPQHF TGTGCCAGTAGGGGACAGCCCTTTAGCAATCAGCCCCAGCATTTT
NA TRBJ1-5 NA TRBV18 CASSSQQGLEPQHF TGTGCCAGCTCATCGCAACAGGGACTAGAGCCCCAGCATTTT
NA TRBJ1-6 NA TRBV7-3 CASSQDSSYNSPLHF TGTGCCAGCAGCCAGGACAGCTCCTATAATTCACCCCTCCACTTT
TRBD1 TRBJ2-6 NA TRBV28 CASSPRTGSQSGANVLTF TGTGCCAGCAGTCCACGGACAGGGTCCCAGTCTGGGGCCAACGTCCTGACTTTC
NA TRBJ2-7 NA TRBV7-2 CASSFVVGGPGEQYF TGTGCCAGCAGCTTCGTAGTTGGCGGCCCCGGCGAGCAGTACTTC
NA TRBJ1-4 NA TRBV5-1 CASSYYSALNEKLFF TGCGCCAGCAGCTACTACTCCGCCCTTAATGAAAAACTGTTTTTT
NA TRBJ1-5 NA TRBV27 CASSLDRSQPQHF TGTGCCAGCAGTTTAGACAGGTCCCAGCCCCAGCATTTT
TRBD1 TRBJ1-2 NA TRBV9 CASSLVGTGETGYTF TGTGCCAGCAGCTTAGTGGGGACAGGGGAAACTGGCTACACCTTC
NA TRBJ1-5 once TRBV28 CASSLSGHRKGPQHF TGTGCCAGCAGTTTATCCGGACACCGCAAGGGGCCCCAGCATTTT
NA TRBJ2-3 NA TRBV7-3 CASSLTPSTDTQYF TGTGCCAGCAGCTTAACCCCTAGCACAGATACGCAGTATTTT
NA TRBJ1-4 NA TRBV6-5 CASSYTTGRVKLFF TGTGCCAGCAGCTACACCACAGGGAGAGTAAAACTGTTTTTT
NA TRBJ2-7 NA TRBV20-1 CSVLANGEQYF TGCAGTGTTCTAGCGAACGGCGAGCAGTACTTC
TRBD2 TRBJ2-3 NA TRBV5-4 CASSSPYTSGRTQSTDTQYF TGTGCCAGCAGCTCCCCATATACTAGCGGGAGAACACAAAGCACAGATACGCAGTATTTT
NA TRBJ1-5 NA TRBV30 CAWQGRGANQPQHF TGTGCCTGGCAGGGGAGAGGGGCCAATCAGCCCCAGCATTTT
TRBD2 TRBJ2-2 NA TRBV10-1 CASSDPGLAANTGELFF TGCGCCAGCAGTGACCCTGGACTAGCGGCCAACACCGGGGAGCTGTTTTTT
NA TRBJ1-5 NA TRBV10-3 CAISEGAETNQPQHF TGTGCCATCAGTGAGGGGGCAGAGACCAATCAGCCCCAGCATTTT
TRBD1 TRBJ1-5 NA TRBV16 CASSQGSGGLYSNQPQHF TGTGCCAGCAGCCAAGGGTCAGGGGGGCTTTATAGCAATCAGCCCCAGCATTTT
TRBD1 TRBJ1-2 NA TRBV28 CASRYDRGQGYTF TGTGCCAGCAGATACGACAGGGGGCAAGGCTACACCTTC
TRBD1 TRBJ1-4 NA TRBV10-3 CATGDSDNEKLFF TGTGCCACCGGGGACAGTGATAATGAAAAACTGTTTTTT
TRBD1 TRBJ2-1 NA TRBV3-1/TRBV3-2 CASSPYAGGGLNEQFF TGTGCCAGCAGCCCTTACGCAGGGGGCGGATTGAATGAGCAGTTCTTC
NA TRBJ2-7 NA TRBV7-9 CASSLAAPTRDEQYF TGTGCCAGCAGCTTAGCCGCACCGACCAGGGACGAGCAGTACTTC
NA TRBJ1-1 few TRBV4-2 CASSQSGDTEAFF TGTGCCAGCAGCCAGTCAGGGGACACTGAAGCTTTCTTT
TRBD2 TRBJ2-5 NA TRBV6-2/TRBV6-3 CASSYPLLAGAGMPETQYF TGTGCCAGCAGTTACCCCCTTCTAGCGGGAGCTGGAATGCCGGAGACCCAGTACTTC
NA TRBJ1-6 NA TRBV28 CASSTRVSYSPLHF TGTGCCAGCAGTACCAGGGTTTCGTATTCACCCCTCCACTTT
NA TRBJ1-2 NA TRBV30 CAWSVSHSGAVNYGYTF TGTGCCTGGAGTGTGTCCCACTCAGGGGCCGTTAACTATGGCTACACCTTC
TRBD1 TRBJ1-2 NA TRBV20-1 CSASSRTGGDRGGYTF TGCAGTGCTAGTAGTCGGACAGGGGGGGATCGAGGTGGCTACACCTTC
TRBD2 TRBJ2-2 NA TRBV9 CASSVDLPGTSGRFTGELFF TGTGCCAGCAGCGTAGACCTTCCCGGGACTAGCGGGAGGTTCACCGGGGAGCTGTTTTTT
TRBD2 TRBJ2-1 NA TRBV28 CASSPAGGPGNEQFF TGTGCCAGCAGTCCAGCGGGAGGGCCTGGGAATGAGCAGTTCTTC
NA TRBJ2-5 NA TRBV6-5 CASSPQSRGMETQYF TGTGCCAGCAGTCCACAGTCGCGGGGCATGGAGACCCAGTACTTC
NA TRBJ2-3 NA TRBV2 CASSRITDTQYF TGTGCCAGCAGTCGTATCACAGATACGCAGTATTTT
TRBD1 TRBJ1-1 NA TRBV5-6 CASSPESTGAEFFF TGTGCCAGCAGCCCGGAGTCGACAGGGGCCGAATTTTTCTTT
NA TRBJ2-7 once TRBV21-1 CASSKRLGLAGVCYEQYF TGTGCCAGCAGCAAACGCCTCGGACTAGCGGGAGTTTGCTACGAGCAGTACTTC
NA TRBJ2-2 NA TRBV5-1 CASSYEVPGTGELFF TGCGCCAGCAGCTATGAGGTCCCGGGGACCGGGGAGCTGTTTTTT
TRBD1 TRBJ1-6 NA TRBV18 CASSPTTGAGYNSPLHF TGTGCCAGCTCACCGACAACAGGGGCCGGGTATAATTCACCCCTCCACTTT